This TCR beta chain stems from a study of beta chain features in type 1 diabetes. Whole-study results and caveats: Any HLA effect on TCRB rearrangement was left unresolved by small sub-analyses. Moderate yet significant TCRB CDR3 shortening was seen in Type 1 diabetes patients in all four CD4+ subsets. Naive, central memory and Treg TCRB repertoires seemed to resemble each other more closely in patients than they did in healthy donors.

As for this clone: Antigen: not known.

CDR3 size: 17 residues. Per the germline V gene, CDR1 is SEHNR and CDR2 is FQNEAQ (reference sequence). Trimming stripped 5 bases from V and 0 bases from J, with 17 bases between. CD4+ naive, central memory, regulatory and stem cell-like memory subsets were isolated by sorting on CD45RO/CCR7/CD25/CD127/CD95/CD27. The purity of all sorted populations exceeded 98%. Isolated RNA was reverse transcribed in full, so expressed TCRB transcripts were sequenced. The data were produced by immunoSEQ multiplex PCR, yet TCRdb's version contains in-frame clones alone and is incomplete. There are some 640,000 clones in the sample; roughly an eighth occur only once, and less than 0.04% lies in the top ten.

The sequenced sample was naive CD4+ T cells from blood. This receptor was obtained from a man younger than 35 with type 1 diabetes. The V and J genes are TRBV7-9 and TRBJ2-1; tentatively, D is TRBD2 (6 bases). In DNA, the CDR3 is TGTGCCAGCAGCCCCTGGAGGGGCCTGAGCTCCTACAATGAGCAGTTCTTC. Protein product: CASSPWRGLSSYNEQFF.